The entry that follows covers one TCR beta chain sequence. Its specificity is unknown. Method: immunoSEQ multiplex PCR; TCRdb's copy keeps in-frame clones and lacks some. This table holds more than 20,000 clones, approximately 86% found once. The CDR3 contains 15 residues. Germline V lookup: CDR1 SNHLY, CDR2 FYNNEI. V was cut by 4 bases and J by 2 bases, with 14 bases left in between. This sample was included in a study of OX40 agonist ivuxolimab in advanced cancers. Whole-study findings and limits: Relatively little clonal expansion, among the lowest observed, appeared in partial responders at 0.1-3.0 mg/kg.

The source is an adult with an advanced solid tumor such as melanoma, head and neck, liver or kidney cancer. The chain carries TRBV2 and TRBJ1-2, with D maybe TRBD1 (5 bases). The sequencing used CD4+ or CD8+ T cells sorted from blood, collected in a trial of the OX40 agonist ivuxolimab. Here the CDR3 reads CASSVGSGTNYGYTF. Written as DNA, the CDR3 is TGTGCCAGCAGTGTCGGGTCTGGGACCAACTATGGCTACACCTTC.